Listed below are T cell receptor beta chains from one sample, sequenced in a study of T cell repertoires in cytomegalovirus infection. TCRdb independently ran MiXCR on the reads; one entry per CDR3 protein. The table records approximately 910,000 distinct CDR3 sequences, roughly a third of them present only once. No cognate antigen is known for these TCRs. The source material was cultured CD8+ T cells from PBMCs, sampled from culture after CMV antigen stimulation. These receptors were taken from a human donor in good health (CMV status not recorded). Some clones in this sample may be carry-over from other donors' samples. CDR3s include the opening cysteine and the closing phenylalanine or tryptophan. D genes are given only for firm matches. Not all rows give a size; the values are once, few, many and, for expanded clones, a class.

CDR3aa: CASSPQDHSYEQYF; CDR3nt: TGTGCCAGCAGCCCCCAGGACCATTCCTACGAGCAGTACTTC; j_gene: TRBJ2-7; abundance: .; v_gene: TRBV4-2; d_gene: .
CDR3aa: CASSISTNTEAFF; CDR3nt: TGTGCCAGTAGTATTTCAACGAACACTGAAGCTTTCTTT; j_gene: TRBJ1-1; abundance: few; v_gene: TRBV19; d_gene: .
CDR3aa: CASSFSPAGYGYTF; CDR3nt: TGTGCCAGCAGTTTCAGCCCTGCAGGCTATGGCTACACCTTC; j_gene: TRBJ1-2; abundance: .; v_gene: TRBV12-3/TRBV12-4; d_gene: .
CDR3aa: CASRAGAGGYNEQFF; CDR3nt: TGTGCCAGCAGAGCGGGAGCGGGGGGATACAATGAGCAGTTCTTC; j_gene: TRBJ2-1; abundance: .; v_gene: TRBV7-6; d_gene: TRBD2
CDR3aa: CASSTGTGIYNEQFF; CDR3nt: TGTGCCAGCAGTACCGGGACAGGGATTTACAATGAGCAGTTCTTC; j_gene: TRBJ2-1; abundance: .; v_gene: TRBV27; d_gene: TRBD1
CDR3aa: CASRTRGQSFSEAFF; CDR3nt: TGTGCCAGCAGGACAAGGGGACAGAGTTTCTCTGAAGCTTTCTTT; j_gene: TRBJ1-1; abundance: .; v_gene: TRBV7-6; d_gene: TRBD1
CDR3aa: CSARDTLSGNTIYF; CDR3nt: TGCAGTGCTAGGGACACTCTCTCTGGAAACACCATATATTTT; j_gene: TRBJ1-3; abundance: few; v_gene: TRBV20-1; d_gene: .
CDR3aa: CASSYSSGQYGYTF; CDR3nt: TGTGCCAGCAGTTACTCGTCTGGGCAATATGGCTACACCTTC; j_gene: TRBJ1-2; abundance: few; v_gene: TRBV6-5; d_gene: .
CDR3aa: CASSQDTGAYEQYF; CDR3nt: TGCGCCAGCAGCCAAGATACAGGGGCCTACGAGCAGTACTTC; j_gene: TRBJ2-7; abundance: .; v_gene: TRBV4-1; d_gene: TRBD1
CDR3aa: CAISEGGRDSRGDGYTF; CDR3nt: TGTGCCATCAGTGAGGGAGGACGGGACAGCCGAGGGGATGGCTACACCTTC; j_gene: TRBJ1-2; abundance: once; v_gene: TRBV10-3; d_gene: TRBD1
CDR3aa: CASSQEIAGATYGYTF; CDR3nt: TGTGCCAGCAGCCAAGAGATTGCCGGAGCAACCTATGGCTACACCTTC; j_gene: TRBJ1-2; abundance: .; v_gene: TRBV14; d_gene: .
CDR3aa: CASGTVFGQPQHF; CDR3nt: TGTGCCAGCGGGACAGTTTTCGGTCAGCCCCAGCATTTT; j_gene: TRBJ1-5; abundance: .; v_gene: TRBV6-2/TRBV6-3; d_gene: TRBD1
CDR3aa: CASSFGGPNEKLFF; CDR3nt: TGTGCCAGCAGCTTTGGGGGACCGAATGAAAAACTGTTTTTT; j_gene: TRBJ1-4; abundance: few; v_gene: TRBV7-6; d_gene: .
CDR3aa: CASSLGTGNHYEQYF; CDR3nt: TGTGCTAGCAGCTTAGGGACAGGAAATCATTACGAGCAGTACTTC; j_gene: TRBJ2-7; abundance: few; v_gene: TRBV7-7; d_gene: TRBD1
CDR3aa: CASSRQGGSEPQHF; CDR3nt: TGTGCCAGCAGTCGACAGGGGGGCAGTGAGCCCCAGCATTTT; j_gene: TRBJ1-5; abundance: .; v_gene: TRBV9; d_gene: TRBD1
CDR3aa: CSARLDRDYSNQPQHF; CDR3nt: TGCAGTGCTAGACTGGACAGGGATTATAGCAATCAGCCCCAGCATTTT; j_gene: TRBJ1-5; abundance: .; v_gene: TRBV20-1; d_gene: TRBD1
CDR3aa: CSARGPDRSYEQYF; CDR3nt: TGCAGTGCTAGAGGCCCGGACAGGAGCTACGAGCAGTACTTC; j_gene: TRBJ2-7; abundance: .; v_gene: TRBV20-1; d_gene: TRBD1
CDR3aa: CASSFRAAYNEQFF; CDR3nt: TGTGCCAGCAGTTTTAGGGCCGCCTACAATGAGCAGTTCTTC; j_gene: TRBJ2-1; abundance: .; v_gene: TRBV28; d_gene: .